The 28 T cell receptor beta chains below all came from one sample that was sequenced in a study of early T cells in non-severe SARS-CoV-2 infection (dated by TCRdb to about 2021). Library construction relied on 5' RACE. The sample was run on a NextSeq 500. Using fastp at Q25 and MiXCR, TCRdb reprocessed the public reads and kept productive beta chains. Each record represents a unique CDR3 protein, reported with the most common genes and DNA among its rows. In all, the sample holds 95,000 to 110,000 distinct CDR3 sequences, and more than 9.5% of those were seen once. The ten largest clonotypes hold approximately 8.1% of the sample. The sample comprised whole blood. The receptors originated from an adult who was a healthcare worker with PCR-confirmed SARS-CoV-2 infection or an uninfected control (not recorded which).

This clonotype was counted a few times. The chain is built from TRBV7-8 and TRBJ2-3; no clear D. V lost 1 base, J lost 4 bases, and 6 bases lay in between. This CDR3 region has 13 residues. Germline V gene lookup returns CDR1 SGHVS and CDR2 FQNEAQ. CDR3: CASSLVSSDTQYF. The CDR3 bases are TGTGCCAGCAGCTTAGTGTCGTCAGATACGCAGTATTTT.

This clonotype has a handful of counts. This rearrangement joins TRBV2 to TRBJ2-5; D gene uncertain. Germline V gives CDR1 SNHLY, CDR2 FYNNEI. The CDR3 is 12 residues long. The V end was cut by 7 bases, the J end by 9 bases, with 15 bases between. As DNA, the CDR3 is TGTGCCAGCAAATTGGTCCGCATGCCCCAGTACTTC. As protein: CASKLVRMPQYF.

The V call is TRBV5-6, the J call TRBJ2-3, with unresolved D. This CDR3 has 13 residues. The germline V and J ends were trimmed by 5 bases and 0 bases, with 7 bases remaining between them. Germline CDR1 SGHDT, CDR2 YYEEEE. The CDR3 sequence: CASRQQSTDTQYF. The CDR3, as DNA: TGTGCCAGCAGGCAACAAAGCACAGATACGCAGTATTTT.

This clonotype appeared many times. The rearrangement uses TRBV5-6 and TRBJ2-7; tentatively, D is TRBD1 (6 bases). V was cut by 3 bases and J by 5 bases, with 21 bases left in between. Germline V gene data show CDR1 as SGHDT and CDR2 as YYEEEE. The CDR3 is 16 residues long. The DNA for the CDR3 is TGTGCCAGCAGCTCCACCGAACAGGGAATTTTGGACGAGCAGTACTTC. Translating gives CASSSTEQGILDEQYF.

This clonotype has ten or more counts. The V gene is TRBV20-1, the J gene TRBJ1-6, with D perhaps TRBD1 (5 bases). The germline V gene encodes CDR1 DFQATT and CDR2 SNEGSKA (reference sequence). Trimming took off 6 bases at V and 13 bases at J, with 22 bases between the two ends. The CDR3 spans 14 residues. The CDR3 DNA reads as TGCAGTGCCGCCGTGGCAGGGAGCGAGGCCCCCCTCCACTTT. Its translation is CSAAVAGSEAPLHF.

In this sample, this clonotype turned up a few times. The chain employs TRBV3-1 and TRBJ2-3, with 9 bases matching TRBD2. This CDR3 is 15 amino acids long. V lost 2 bases, J lost 7 bases, and 7 bases stayed unmatched. CDR1 and CDR2 from the germline V gene are LGHDT and YNNKEL (reference sequence). CDR3 amino acids: CASSQTPGLANTQYF. DNA for the CDR3: TGTGCCAGCAGCCAAACTCCGGGACTAGCTAATACGCAGTATTTT.

This clonotype has a count of ten or more. The chain is built from TRBV7-2 and TRBJ2-3; TRBD2 matches at 7 bases. Germline CDR1 reads SGHTA; CDR2 reads FQGNSA. The CDR3 consists of 16 residues. J gave up 1 base and V 2 bases, and 6 bases lay outside the gene matches. The CDR3 DNA is TGTGCCAGCAGCTTACAAGGCGGGAGCCGCACAGATACGCAGTATTTT. This sequence encodes CASSLQGGSRTDTQYF.

This clonotype showed up many times. V usage is TRBV6-5 and J usage is TRBJ2-3; possibly TRBD1 for D (6 bases). Per the germline V gene, CDR1 is MNHEY and CDR2 is SVGAGI. The CDR3 is 14 amino acids. The germline V and J ends were trimmed by 2 bases and 2 bases, with 8 bases remaining between them. The CDR3 DNA is TGTGCCAGCAGTTACAGACAGGCCACAGATACGCAGTATTTT. Translating it yields CASSYRQATDTQYF.

For this clonotype: An end of the junction does not agree with germline; a read error may underlie this. The chain carries TRBV12-3 or TRBV12-4 and TRBJ2-1; 12 bases match TRBD2. This CDR3 has 16 amino acids. CDR3 loop: CVSSRASGRAPNEQFF. CDR3 nucleotides: TGTGTCAGCAGTCGAGCTAGCGGGAGGGCGCCCAATGAGCAGTTCTTC.

This clonotype was counted a few times. The V and J genes are TRBV12-3 or TRBV12-4 and TRBJ1-2; 7 bases agree with TRBD1. J was trimmed by 4 bases and V by 5 bases; bases with no gene match: 7. The CDR3 is made up of 14 amino acids. The chain's CDR3 is CASSPNRGGYGYTF. Here the CDR3 DNA reads TGTGCCAGCAGTCCCAACAGGGGTGGCTATGGCTACACCTTC.

The chain carries TRBV19 and TRBJ2-1; 12 positions match TRBD2. J gave up 7 bases and V 5 bases, and 9 bases lay outside the gene matches. This CDR3 spans 16 amino acids. Germline V gives CDR1 LNHDA, CDR2 SQIVND (reference sequence). This CDR3 reads CASSRWTSGTGNEQFF. CDR3 bases: TGTGCCAGTAGTCGCTGGACTAGCGGGACGGGGAATGAGCAGTTCTTC. The full variable domain, completed using reference TRBV19 and TRBJ2-1, is DGGITQSPKYLFRKEGQNVTLSCEQNLNHDAMYWYRQDPGQGLRLIYYSQIVNDFQKGDIAEGYSVSREKKESFPLTVTSAQKNPTAFYLCASSRWTSGTGNEQFFGPGTRLTVL.

This clonotype showed up just a few times. This chain links TRBV28 with TRBJ2-7; 9 bases map to TRBD1. Trimming cost V 3 bases and J 4 bases; bases outside gene matches: 4. CDR1 and CDR2 from the germline V gene are MDHEN and SYDVKM. The CDR3 is 14 residues long. The CDR3: CASSLADRGYEQYF. CDR3 nucleotides: TGTGCCAGCAGTTTGGCGGACAGGGGTTACGAGCAGTACTTC.

This clonotype occurred many times. The chain joins TRBV4-1 to TRBJ1-5; no firm D call. Germline-derived CDR1 and CDR2 are MGHRA and YSYEKL. The V end was cut by 3 bases, the J end by 3 bases, with 9 bases between. CDR3 length equals 14 residues. In DNA form, the CDR3 reads TGCGCCAGCAGCCAGGCGGCTCCCAATCAGCCCCAGCATTTT. It is translated as CASSQAAPNQPQHF.

This clonotype was seen at least ten times. This chain joins TRBV4-2 and TRBJ2-7; tentatively, D is TRBD2 (6 bases). The CDR3 covers 16 residues. The ends were cut back, 4 bases at V and 0 bases at J, with 16 bases in the middle. CDR1 is LGHNA, CDR2 YNFKEQ, per germline. The CDR3 spells CASSPWGEVNSYEQYF. The CDR3 DNA reads as TGTGCCAGCAGCCCCTGGGGGGAAGTTAACTCCTACGAGCAGTACTTC.

This clonotype came up a few times. V usage is TRBV7-2 and J usage is TRBJ1-5; no firm D call. Germline V gene sequence: CDR1 SGHTA, CDR2 FQGNSA. V lost 5 bases and J 2 bases, leaving 10 bases between the germline ends. This CDR3 has 14 amino acids. The CDR3: CASSARSGNQPQHF. Here the CDR3 DNA reads TGTGCCAGCAGCGCGCGGAGCGGCAATCAGCCCCAGCATTTT.

This sequence joins TRBV10-3 and TRBJ2-3; D remains ambiguous. Trimming cost V 5 bases and J 3 bases, with 6 bases left between them. The CDR3 sequence is 12 residues long. Germline assignment: CDR1 ENHRY and CDR2 SYGVKD. CDR3 loop: CAISSETDTQYF. CDR3 nucleotide sequence: TGTGCCATCAGTTCAGAAACAGATACGCAGTATTTT.

This clonotype showed up many times. This rearrangement joins TRBV27 to TRBJ2-1; D might be TRBD1 (6 bases). Trimming stripped 0 bases from V and 12 bases from J, with 18 bases between. Looked up from germline, CDR1 is MNHEY and CDR2 is SMNVEV (reference sequence). This CDR3 region has 15 residues. CDR3 nucleotides: TGTGCCAGCAGTTTATCGGGGCAAGGGGGTAGTGGGCAGTTCTTC. Translation: CASSLSGQGGSGQFF.

The chain has TRBV7-6 and TRBJ2-2; maybe TRBD1 (6 bases). Germline CDR1 reads SGHVS; CDR2 reads FNYEAQ. The CDR3 is 15 amino acids. The germline V and J ends were trimmed by 3 bases and 4 bases, with 12 bases remaining between them. As DNA, the CDR3 is TGTGCCAGCAGCTTTCAGGGGTCGGGCACCGGGGAGCTGTTTTTT. It translates to CASSFQGSGTGELFF. The full variable domain, rest sourced from reference TRBV7-6 and TRBJ2-2, is GAGVSQSPRYKVTKRGQDVALRCDPISGHVSLYWYRQALGQGPEFLTYFNYEAQQDKSGLPNDRFSAERPEGSISTLTIQRTEQRDSAMYRCASSFQGSGTGELFFGEGSRLTVL.

At least ten counts were recorded for this clonotype. The V call is TRBV5-6, the J call TRBJ1-4; D uncertain. The V gene lost 0 bases and the J gene lost 5 bases, with 5 bases spanning the gap. CDR3 size: 13 residues. Germline-derived CDR1 and CDR2 are SGHDT and YYEEEE. Written as DNA, the CDR3 is TGTGCCAGCAGCTTGGGCGTGAATGAAAAACTGTTTTTT. It yields the protein CASSLGVNEKLFF.

The table lists this clonotype with a few counts. The chain joins TRBV6-1 to TRBJ2-2; 9 nucleotides match TRBD1. Germline values: CDR1 MNHNS, CDR2 SASEGT. This CDR3 is 14 amino acids long. V was clipped by 8 bases and J by 8 bases; unmatched bases: 9. The CDR3 spells CASSGTGTYGELFF. For the CDR3, the DNA is TGTGCCAGCTCCGGGACAGGGACCTATGGGGAGCTGTTTTTT.

This clonotype was observed many times. The V and J genes are TRBV20-1 and TRBJ1-6; 7 bases are a match to TRBD1. CDR3 size: 14 residues. Germline V gene data show CDR1 as DFQATT and CDR2 as SNEGSKA (reference sequence). The ends lost 5 bases at V and 5 bases at J; junction bases unmatched: 6. Written as DNA, the CDR3 is TGCAGTGCTGGAACAGGGGCCCATAATTCACCCCTCCACTTT. Protein product: CSAGTGAHNSPLHF.

This clonotype appeared many times. This chain uses TRBV11-2 with TRBJ2-1, with D unresolved. The CDR3 runs to 13 residues. Germline V gene sequence: CDR1 SGHAT, CDR2 FQNNGV. V was trimmed by 3 bases and J by 7 bases, leaving 10 bases between them. The DNA of the CDR3 is TGTGCCAGCAGCTTGGATCAAAGGAATGAGCAGTTCTTC. It codes for CASSLDQRNEQFF.

This clonotype was seen a few times. V usage is TRBV20-1 and J usage is TRBJ2-1; 8 bases align to TRBD2. Germline CDR1 is DFQATT and CDR2 is SNEGSKA (reference sequence). The CDR3 has 15 residues. The V and J ends lost 0 bases and 9 bases, in that order; junction bases with no gene match: 10. The CDR3 protein is CSARDLTGGPSEQFF. For the CDR3, the DNA is TGCAGTGCTAGAGATCTAACGGGAGGGCCCAGTGAGCAGTTCTTC.

V is TRBV20-1 and J is TRBJ2-2, with a tentative D call TRBD2 (6 bases). In germline, CDR1 is DFQATT, CDR2 SNEGSKA (reference sequence). V was clipped by 2 bases and J by 6 bases, with 16 bases between them. This CDR3 is built from 15 residues. Written as DNA, the CDR3 is TGCAGTGCTAGATACGGGACTCCCCTCGCCGGGGAGCTGTTTTTT. Residues: CSARYGTPLAGELFF.

This clonotype has a count of ten or more. The chain combines TRBV20-1 with TRBJ2-3; D is perhaps TRBD2 (6 bases). V gave up 6 bases and J gave up 6 bases, with 19 bases separating them. The CDR3 is 14 amino acids. Germline loops: CDR1 DFQATT, CDR2 SNEGSKA (reference sequence). CDR3 sequence reads: CSASPTRASDTQYF. The DNA of the CDR3 is TGCAGTGCCAGTCCGACTAGGGCAAGCGATACGCAGTATTTT.

This sequence joins TRBV28 and TRBJ1-2, with D unclear. The CDR3 is 12 amino acids. Germline lookup yields CDR1 MDHEN and CDR2 SYDVKM. V lost 5 bases to trimming and J lost 4 bases, with 8 bases between them. In DNA, the CDR3 is TGTGCCAGCAGTGGGTCAGCCTATGGCTACACCTTC. The encoded protein is CASSGSAYGYTF.

This clonotype was detected many times. The CDR3 loop reads CSDWTQGHGYTF. As DNA, the CDR3 is TGCAGTGATTGGACCCAGGGTCATGGCTACACCTTC. The chain has TRBV20-1 and TRBJ1-2; perhaps TRBD1 as D (5 bases). CDR3 length equals 12 residues. Germline V gene sequence: CDR1 DFQATT, CDR2 SNEGSKA (reference sequence). The ends were cut back, 7 bases at V and 6 bases at J, with 15 bases in the middle.

This clonotype was seen at least ten times. The CDR3 protein is CASSFLGGSTDTQYF. The CDR3, as DNA: TGTGCCAGCAGCTTTTTGGGTGGAAGCACAGATACGCAGTATTTT. This chain joins TRBV7-2 and TRBJ2-3; unclear D gene. Germline V CDR1 and CDR2: SGHTA, FQGNSA. The CDR3 has 15 amino acids. Trimming cost V 3 bases and J 0 bases, with 10 bases left between them.